The T cell receptor beta chain described here comes from a study of blood T cell repertoires in COVID-19 (dated by TCRdb to 2020 to 2021). Study-wide context: Samples from collaborators originated in the United States, Italy and Spain and spanned both the acute and convalescent phases of COVID-19. The material from the prospective study consisted of cDNA or gDNA derived from T cells, B-cell-depleted T cells, or PBMCs. The dataset comprised deeply sampled blood TCRbeta repertoires from subjects exposed to, actively infected with, or recovered from COVID-19. The repertoires were released in a freely available public database meant as a resource for research on the immune response to SARS-CoV-2. The samples were drawn from the first 160 participants of the ongoing ImmuneRACE study and from 1,254 subjects provided by 6 global collaborators. The sample metadata nearly always contained a de-identified subject ID, COVID-19 status, age in years and sex. Where available, HLA class I and class II types were obtained from metadata supplied by the sample provider rather than from assay-based typing. The research as a whole found: The amount of clinical and demographic metadata varied by source and participant and was provided uncurated.

In Seattle, one collaborating source enrolled patients while the infection was active and tracked those patients longitudinally over the course of disease. Collaborating institutions collected whole blood in K2EDTA tubes following their own protocols. Collaborator samples were shipped for TCRbeta analysis as frozen whole blood, isolated PBMCs, or DNA extracted from either sample type. CDR1 and CDR2 (MGHRA, YSYEKL) derive from the germline V gene. The CDR3 covers 13 residues, taking in both the cysteine and the phenylalanine. The kept DNA is CDR3 alone, 39 bases in frame from the first base. Between the V and J ends, shortened by 3 bases and 0 bases respectively, the junction contains 5 bases. Comments on this clone: Its recognized antigen is unknown. Per-base quality was not reported, and no clone a single base away is much larger than it.

The immunoSEQ Assay, a bias-controlled multiplex PCR, was used to amplify TCRbeta CDR3 regions from genomic DNA. The original methods were these. Nucleated cell counts per sample were estimated from amplification of reference gene primers within the assay. To quantify the absolute abundance of each unique TCRbeta CDR3 rearrangement, sequence reads were collapsed and filtered. For each sample, productive Simpson clonality was calculated as the square root of Simpson's diversity index over productive rearrangements. Not all clones reach the TCRdb copy of this immuneACCESS table, which keeps in-frame sequences only. Checked studies attribute under half of the gap to unresolved V genes and leave the rest unexplained. That table is the source of V, J and clone size, and D and trimming were worked out from the DNA. This sample is represented by about 500,000 clones; roughly 87% of them were singletons. The ten biggest clones cover 0.75% to 0.9% of the sample.

This sequence uses TRBV4-1 and TRBJ2-5; the D gene identity is not certain. Sequencing was performed on peripheral blood. The sequence was collected from a man aged 18 to 30 with COVID-19, enrolled during active disease. The CDR3 protein: CASSQRNQETQYF. The DNA reads TGCGCCAGCAGCCAGAGGAACCAAGAGACCCAGTACTTC.